Listed below are T cell receptor beta chains from one sample, sequenced in a study of technical replicates of blood from a handful of donors. TCRdb's table, derived via immunoSEQ multiplex PCR, lists solely in-frame clones and lacks some. The data hold about 81,000 clones, with 81% observed a single time. The sample was PBMCs. These receptors all come from a human donor in good health. Some clones in this sample may be carry-over from other donors' samples. Each CDR3 is given with its conserved first and last residue. A D gene is named only where the DNA matches it firmly. Not every row has a clone size; where given, it reads once, few, many or a size class.

clone_size	j_call	d_call	v_call	cdr3_aa	cdr3_nt
NA	TRBJ2-5	TRBD1	TRBV7-2	CASSQTGASGTQYF	TGTGCCAGCAGCCAGACAGGGGCCTCCGGGACCCAGTACTTC
NA	TRBJ2-5	TRBD1	TRBV5-1	CASSLGTTGPQETQYF	TGCGCCAGCAGCTTGGGAACGACAGGGCCCCAGGAGACCCAGTACTTC
NA	TRBJ2-3	TRBD1	TRBV7-2	CASSTRQGTDTQYF	TGTGCCAGCAGCACCCGACAGGGAACAGATACGCAGTATTTT
few	TRBJ1-1	TRBD1	TRBV7-9	CASSDFYRRTGGTEAFF	TGTGCCAGCAGCGACTTCTATAGGAGGACAGGGGGCACTGAAGCTTTCTTT
few	TRBJ2-5	NA	TRBV7-9	CASSLGQSPGTQYF	TGTGCCAGCAGCTTAGGGCAGAGTCCAGGGACCCAGTACTTC
once	TRBJ2-7	NA	TRBV2	CASSEALGASYEQYF	TGTGCCAGCAGTGAAGCCCTGGGGGCATCCTACGAGCAGTACTTC
NA	TRBJ2-3	NA	TRBV29-1	CSVEGGVGDTQYF	TGCAGCGTTGAAGGCGGGGTGGGGGATACGCAGTATTTT
once	TRBJ2-3	TRBD2	TRBV7-8	CASSYSGGHTDTQYF	TGTGCCAGCAGCTATAGCGGGGGTCACACAGATACGCAGTATTTT
NA	TRBJ2-7	TRBD2	TRBV7-9	CASPSMGGSPYEQYF	TGTGCCAGCCCATCTATGGGCGGGAGTCCCTACGAGCAGTACTTC
NA	TRBJ1-2	TRBD1	TRBV7-9	CASSWGQGNYGYTF	TGTGCCAGCAGCTGGGGACAGGGGAACTATGGCTACACCTTC
NA	TRBJ1-4	NA	TRBV6-5	CASSYSGGRGEKLFF	TGTGCCAGCAGTTACTCGGGGGGGAGAGGTGAAAAACTGTTTTTT
NA	TRBJ2-7	NA	TRBV7-9	CASRRDTGYYEQYF	TGTGCCAGCAGGAGAGATACAGGGTACTACGAGCAGTACTTC
NA	TRBJ2-2	TRBD2	TRBV27	CASSSHLAGRRTGELFF	TGTGCCAGCAGTTCCCATTTAGCGGGGCGAAGGACCGGGGAGCTGTTTTTT
NA	TRBJ2-7	NA	TRBV10-2	CASTPGGAYEQYF	TGCGCCAGCACCCCGGGGGGCGCCTACGAGCAGTACTTC
NA	TRBJ2-1	NA	TRBV6-6	CARSWATNEQFF	TGTGCCCGCAGTTGGGCAACCAATGAGCAGTTCTTC
NA	TRBJ2-1	NA	TRBV30	CAYGLLNEQFF	TGTGCTTACGGACTACTCAATGAGCAGTTCTTC
NA	TRBJ1-3	NA	TRBV5-4	CASSHSGNTIYF	TGTGCCAGCAGCCATAGCGGAAACACCATATATTTT
few	TRBJ1-5	NA	TRBV28	CASSLGSAWQPQHF	TGTGCCAGCAGTTTGGGCAGTGCTTGGCAGCCCCAGCATTTT
NA	TRBJ2-7	NA	TRBV7-2	CASKVQSSYEQYF	TGTGCCAGCAAAGTACAGAGCTCCTACGAGCAGTACTTC
few	TRBJ1-1	NA	TRBV5-4	CASSLASQGKEAFF	TGTGCCAGCAGCTTGGCCTCCCAGGGTAAGGAAGCTTTCTTT
NA	TRBJ2-1	NA	TRBV19	CASSWTVSGSYNEQFF	TGTGCCAGTAGCTGGACTGTTTCTGGGTCCTACAATGAGCAGTTCTTC
NA	TRBJ2-1	TRBD2	TRBV4-1	CASSQDRASGRGNEQFF	TGCGCCAGCAGCCAAGATAGGGCTAGCGGGAGGGGAAATGAGCAGTTCTTC
NA	TRBJ2-6	NA	TRBV30	CAWASTGYGGANVLTF	TGTGCCTGGGCATCGACAGGCTATGGTGGGGCCAACGTCCTGACTTTC
NA	TRBJ2-3	NA	TRBV11-2	CASSRDGGLSDTQYF	TGTGCCAGCAGCCGGGACGGGGGGCTTTCAGATACGCAGTATTTT
NA	TRBJ1-5	TRBD1	TRBV29-1	CSLQDRGDGNQPQHF	TGCAGCTTACAAGACAGGGGCGACGGCAATCAGCCCCAGCATTTT
NA	TRBJ2-2	TRBD1	TRBV9	CASSGWTGRDTGELFF	TGTGCCAGCAGCGGATGGACAGGGCGGGACACCGGGGAGCTGTTTTTT